This TCR beta chain was retrieved from a study of blood T cell repertoires in COVID-19 (dated by TCRdb to 2020 to 2021). Turning to the overall study: Samples from collaborators originated in the United States, Italy and Spain and spanned both the acute and convalescent phases of COVID-19. Where available, HLA class I and class II types were obtained from metadata supplied by the sample provider rather than from assay-based typing. The repertoires were released in a freely available public database meant as a resource for research on the immune response to SARS-CoV-2. Sample metadata almost always included a de-identified subject ID, COVID-19 status, age in years and sex. The dataset comprised deeply sampled blood TCRbeta repertoires from subjects exposed to, actively infected with, or recovered from COVID-19. The material from the prospective study consisted of cDNA or gDNA derived from T cells, B-cell-depleted T cells, or PBMCs. Samples were obtained from the ongoing ImmuneRACE study (first 160 participants) and from 950 to 1,500 subjects provided by 6 global collaborators. The full study reports these points: The quantity of clinical and demographic metadata differed by source and by participant and was supplied without curation.

TCRbeta CDR3 regions were amplified from genomic DNA by means of the immunoSEQ Assay, a bias-controlled multiplex PCR. Per the original workflow: Nucleated cell counts per sample were estimated from amplification of reference gene primers within the assay. To quantify the absolute abundance of each unique TCRbeta CDR3 rearrangement, sequence reads were collapsed and filtered. For each sample, productive Simpson clonality was calculated as the square root of Simpson's diversity index over productive rearrangements. Imported from immuneACCESS, the table was reduced by TCRdb to in-frame sequences with V and J called. These copies leave out some clones; in studies compared against another copy, an unresolved V gene accounts for under half, and the cause of the remainder is not known. The V and J calls and clone size come from that table; D and trimming were worked out from the DNA. This sample is represented by tens of thousands of clones; around nine tenths of them were singletons. Less than 5% of the sample rests with the top ten.

Collaborating institutions collected whole blood in K2EDTA tubes following their own protocols. For TCRbeta analysis, collaborator samples were shipped as frozen whole blood, as isolated PBMCs, or as DNA extracted from either sample type. Reading the germline V gene (reference sequence) gives CDR1 LGHDT and CDR2 YNNKEL. The CDR3 goes from the cysteine to the phenylalanine over 11 residues. The DNA shown is the 33-base CDR3, in frame from base 1. V is reduced by 5 bases and J by 7 bases, leaving a spacing of 6 bases between them. With respect to this clone: Which antigen it targets is not known. Nothing much larger sits one base from this clone, and base qualities are not available.

This TCR was sampled from a man between 60 and 75 years old with acute or convalescent COVID-19. The chain employs TRBV3-1 (or the pseudogene TRBV3-2) and TRBJ2-1; confidence is insufficient to name the D gene. Input material: peripheral blood. The DNA sequence is as follows: TGTGCCAGCAGCGAGTGGAATGAGCAGTTCTTC. This yields the protein CASSEWNEQFF.